This T cell receptor beta chain was retrieved from a study of tissue T cells after allogeneic stem cell transplantation (dated by TCRdb to the early 2020s). About the full investigation: All GVHD patients received grafts from donors, several unmodified and three CD34-selected to deplete T cells. On the human side, the study was prospective and observational, with no blinding or randomization. When multiple samples of a tissue were available, H&E sections were reviewed by a pathologist, and samples with histologically apparent lymphocytes were prioritized for sequencing. TCR beta repertoires were profiled across many tissues obtained from research autopsies of patients with and without GVHD, as well as in mouse models of GVHD. General conclusions and limits of the study: The patient cohort was small and clinically heterogeneous, and sampling depth was acknowledged as a limitation. In both patients and mice, T cells from blood and spleen picked up only a limited part of the TCR repertoire that was detected in tissues. Which tissue TCRs were alloreactive or antigen-specific was not determined in the study, and some of the clones might have been host cells that persisted. Within patients, how anatomically similar tissues were was a major factor shaping TCR repertoire composition, regardless of disease or transplant status. Only a few T cell clones appeared in more than one patient, yet motif-based clustering showed tissue-specific repertoire signatures that were shared between patients.

The time point label on this specimen signifies: human tissue collected at research (rapid) autopsy. Over a roughly 3-year period, a research-autopsy study prospectively enrolled several adult allo-HCT recipients who had steroid-refractory GVHD. Gastrointestinal GVHD was present in all GVHD patients, each of whom received several lines of GVHD-directed therapy, and several of these patients also had skin involvement. Autopsy tissues included GI sites from esophagus to rectum, liver, skin and lymphoid organs including spleen, after a median post-mortem interval of around 9.8 hours. Autopsy specimens were bisected, with one portion flash-frozen in liquid nitrogen and the rest formalin-fixed; GI outer muscle layers were removed. To extract genomic DNA from frozen tissues, either the Mag-Bind Blood & Tissue DNA HDQ 96 Kit on a Chemagic 360 or the DNeasy Blood & Tissue Kit was used. Extracted DNA was further purified with the Genomic DNA Clean & Concentrator-25 kit because of concern about red blood cell contamination.

The CDR3 goes from the cysteine to the phenylalanine over 20 residues. Only the CDR3 DNA is retained, 60 bases long and in frame from the first base. According to the germline V gene (reference sequence), CDR1 reads LNHNV and CDR2 reads YYDKDF. Clipping removes 2 bases from V and 4 bases from J, with 19 as the unmatched junction base count. As for this clone: Its binding antigen is unknown. One base away there is no much larger clone; base qualities are not given.

Library preparation used the immunoSEQ multiplex PCR assay. Adaptive Biotechnologies performed the TCRbeta CDR3 sequencing at survey depth and reported CDR3 sequences, V/J genes, productive frequency and template counts. Amplification of TCR beta CDR3 regions was performed from genomic DNA rather than from RNA. Under the source paper's analysis protocol: Jensen-Shannon divergence was used to quantify pairwise repertoire overlap between tissues, with a value of 1 meaning complete divergence and a value of 0 meaning identical repertoires. Tissues were clustered by single-linkage agglomerative hierarchical clustering of pairwise JSD values and displayed as dendrograms. All patient samples were analyzed with GLIPH2 using simulation_depth 1000, kmer_min_depth 3 and cdr3_length_cutoff 8, and only groups containing more than two unique CDR3s were kept. In a standardized tissue-overlap score, Jaccard GLIPH-group overlap across patients was extrapolated to a standard repertoire size of 1000 clones. Associations of diversity with clinical or experimental variables used linear mixed-effect models with tissue fixed effects and individual random effects. TCRdb holds this immuneACCESS table with in-frame rearrangements only. Some clones are missing; in checked studies, unresolved V genes explain under half, and the rest has no known cause. V and J calls and clone size are given by that table; D and trimming were obtained from the DNA. This sample is represented by 700 or so clones; around four fifths of them were singletons. Of the sample, 17% is held by the ten largest clones.

Recombination linked TRBV15 to TRBJ2-1, with 8 bases aligning to TRBD2. Sequences were derived from liver tissue, sampled at autopsy. The source of this sequence is a female patient between 18 and 50 years old with steroid-refractory graft-versus-host disease after an allogeneic stem cell transplant. In transplant recipients, some T cells may be of donor rather than host origin. The CDR3 has the sequence CATSRHPLPWAGRGYNEQFF. In nucleotide form, the sequence is TGTGCCACCAGCAGACACCCCCTACCCTGGGCCGGGAGGGGTTACAATGAGCAGTTCTTC.